This TCR beta chain was sequenced for a study of cytomegalovirus exposure and HLA in healthy donors. Across the whole study: Out of 150 million to 200 million T cells, an earlier analysis found 117 million unique TCR beta sequences in total.

The CDR3 runs 15 residues. In germline, CDR1 is MNHNS, CDR2 SASEGT. V was trimmed by 7 bases and J by 4 bases, leaving 19 bases between them. 13 Jbeta primers and 60 Vbeta primers were used for the PCR. Some clones are missing from TCRdb's copy, which holds only in-frame ones; the method was immunoSEQ multiplex PCR. This sample has about 160,000 clones, with approximately 90% found just once. The chain employs TRBV6-1 and TRBJ1-2; a weak D match, TRBD1 (5 bases). This TCR was sampled from a woman in her 30s in good health and CMV-seronegative. The sequencing input was PBMCs. The CDR3 reads CASIPLRAGSYGYTF. Here the CDR3 DNA reads TGTGCCAGCATTCCACTCAGGGCTGGAAGCTATGGCTACACCTTC.